This entry lists 10 T cell receptor beta chains sequenced from one sample in a study of cytotoxic CD8 clonotypes in ibrutinib-treated CLL. The repertoire was sequenced with immunoSEQ multiplex PCR; TCRdb's copy has only in-frame clones and lacks some. Among some 300,000 clones listed, 80% were seen once. The material was PBMCs, obtained before ibrutinib treatment. The origin of the receptors is a human donor with chronic lymphocytic leukemia.

This clone was observed once. The rearrangement uses TRBV9 and TRBJ2-1, with D perhaps TRBD2 (6 bases). Deletions cut 0 bases from V and 5 bases from J, with 9 bases between. The CDR3 is 14 amino acids. Per germline, CDR1 SGDLS and CDR2 YYNGEE. The CDR3 loop is CASSVATSNNEQFF. CDR3 DNA: TGTGCCAGCAGCGTAGCGACTAGTAACAATGAGCAGTTCTTC.

The chain carries TRBV5-1 and TRBJ2-7; 7 bases match TRBD1. The V segment lost 0 bases and the J segment 7 bases; nucleotides outside the gene matches: 10. The CDR3 has 15 amino acids. Germline V lookup: CDR1 SGHRS, CDR2 YFSETQ. The CDR3 loop reads CASSLATGNVREQYF. The CDR3 DNA is TGCGCCAGCAGCTTGGCGACAGGGAATGTGAGGGAGCAGTACTTC.

The chain is built from TRBV21-1 and TRBJ2-1; the table's D call of TRBD2 was not tested on the DNA. TRBV21-1 is annotated as a pseudogene. This CDR3 spans 17 amino acids. The CDR3 DNA sequence: TGTGCCAGCAGCAAAGATGCGGGCGGGCTATCCTACAATGAGCAGTTCTTC. It is translated as CASSKDAGGLSYNEQFF.

The rearrangement joins TRBV7-2 to TRBJ2-1; 8 bases agree with TRBD2. The junction had 3 bases not matched to a gene; V was cut back by 5 bases and J by 6 bases. The CDR3 is 13 residues long. Germline CDR1 SGHTA, CDR2 FQGNSA. The CDR3 sequence: CASSRGTSNEQFF. Written as DNA, the CDR3 is TGTGCCAGCAGCCGCGGGACTAGCAATGAGCAGTTCTTC.

A note on this clone: Within the sample, other DNA sequences also encode this same CDR3. CDR3 protein: CASSVGLAENQETQYF. As DNA, the CDR3 is TGTGCCAGCAGCGTAGGACTAGCGGAGAACCAAGAGACCCAGTACTTC. The chain couples TRBV9 to TRBJ2-5; 9 bases are shared with TRBD2. Unmatched junction bases numbered 3, after V lost 0 bases and J lost 0 bases. The CDR3 contains 16 residues. The V gene's germline CDR1 is SGDLS and CDR2 YYNGEE.

The chain combines TRBV9 with TRBJ2-2; D gene unclear. The CDR3 sequence is 13 residues long. Germline assignment: CDR1 SGDLS and CDR2 YYNGEE. V was cut by 5 bases and J by 2 bases, with 7 bases left in between. As DNA, the CDR3 is TGTGCCAGCAGAATTGGCAACACCGGGGAGCTGTTTTTT. Residues: CASRIGNTGELFF.

The rearrangement links TRBV4-3 to TRBJ1-2; 7 nucleotides match TRBD1. Germline assignment: CDR1 LGHNA and CDR2 YSLEER. The CDR3 has 15 residues. V lost 1 base, J lost 7 bases, and 9 bases stayed unmatched. The CDR3 region is CASSQVLGGRGGYTF. Here the CDR3 DNA reads TGCGCCAGCAGCCAAGTGCTAGGGGGCCGTGGTGGCTACACCTTC.

As DNA, the CDR3 is TGTGCCAGCTCACCATATTCGGCGGGCGAAGAGACCCAGTACTTC. Protein product: CASSPYSAGEETQYF. V usage is TRBV18 and J usage is TRBJ2-5; possibly TRBD2 for D (5 bases). CDR1 and CDR2 from the germline V gene are KGHSH and LQKENI. CDR3 length equals 15 residues. V was cut by 2 bases and J by 3 bases, with 13 bases left in between.

V and J are TRBV10-3 and TRBJ2-2; 9 nucleotides line up with TRBD2. The CDR3 is 17 amino acids. Trimming removed 1 base from V and 2 bases from J; junction bases left unmatched: 5. Germline CDR1 reads ENHRY; CDR2 reads SYGVKD. CDR3 bases: TGTGCCATCAGTGAGTTACCGACTAGCGGAAACACCGGGGAGCTGTTTTTT. Its translation is CAISELPTSGNTGELFF.

The chain recombines TRBV2 with TRBJ2-7; 11 positions match TRBD2. Trimming took 4 bases from V and 2 from J; bases not matched to a gene: 4. The V gene's germline CDR1 is SNHLY and CDR2 FYNNEI. The CDR3 consists of 15 residues. CDR3 coding DNA: TGTGCCAGCAGTGGGGGACTAGCGGAGACCTACGAGCAGTACTTC. Protein product: CASSGGLAETYEQYF.